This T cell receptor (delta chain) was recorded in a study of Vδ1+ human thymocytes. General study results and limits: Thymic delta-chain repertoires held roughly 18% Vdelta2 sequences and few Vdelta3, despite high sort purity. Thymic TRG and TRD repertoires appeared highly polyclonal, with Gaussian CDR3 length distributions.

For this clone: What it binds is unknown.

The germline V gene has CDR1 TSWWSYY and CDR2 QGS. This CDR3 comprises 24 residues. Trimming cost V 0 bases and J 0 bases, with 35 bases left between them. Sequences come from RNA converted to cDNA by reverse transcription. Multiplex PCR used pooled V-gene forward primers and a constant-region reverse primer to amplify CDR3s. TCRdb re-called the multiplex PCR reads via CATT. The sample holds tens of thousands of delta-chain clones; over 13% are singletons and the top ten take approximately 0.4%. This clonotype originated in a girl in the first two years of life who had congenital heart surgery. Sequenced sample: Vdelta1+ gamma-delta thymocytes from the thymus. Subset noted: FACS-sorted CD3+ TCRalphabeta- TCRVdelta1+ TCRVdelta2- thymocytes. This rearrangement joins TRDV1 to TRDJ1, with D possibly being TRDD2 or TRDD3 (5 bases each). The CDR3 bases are TGTGCTCTTGGGGAACTAGGGTTCCTGCCTAGCTTGGGTGGGATTCAGATCTACACCGATAAACTCATCTTT. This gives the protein CALGELGFLPSLGGIQIYTDKLIF.